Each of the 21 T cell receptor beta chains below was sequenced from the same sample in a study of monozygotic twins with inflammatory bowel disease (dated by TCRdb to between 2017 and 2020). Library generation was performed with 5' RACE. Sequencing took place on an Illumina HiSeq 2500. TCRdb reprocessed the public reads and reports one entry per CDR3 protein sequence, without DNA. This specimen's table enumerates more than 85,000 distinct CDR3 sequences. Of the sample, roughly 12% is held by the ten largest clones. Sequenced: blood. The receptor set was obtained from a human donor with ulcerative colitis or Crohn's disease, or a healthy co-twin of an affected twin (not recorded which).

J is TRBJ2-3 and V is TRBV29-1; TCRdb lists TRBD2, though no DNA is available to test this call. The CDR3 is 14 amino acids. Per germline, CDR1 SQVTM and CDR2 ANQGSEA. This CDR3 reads CSASSSGSTDTQYF.

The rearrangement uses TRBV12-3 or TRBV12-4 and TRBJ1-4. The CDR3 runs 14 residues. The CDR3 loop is CASSPLRGGEKLFF.

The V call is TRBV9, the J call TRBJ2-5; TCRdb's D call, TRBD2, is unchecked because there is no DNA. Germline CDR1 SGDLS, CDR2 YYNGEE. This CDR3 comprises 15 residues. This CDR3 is CASSMGGLASQTQYF.

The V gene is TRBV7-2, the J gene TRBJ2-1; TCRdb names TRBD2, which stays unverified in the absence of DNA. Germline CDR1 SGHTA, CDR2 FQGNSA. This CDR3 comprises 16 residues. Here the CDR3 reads CASSSASGRARNEQFF.

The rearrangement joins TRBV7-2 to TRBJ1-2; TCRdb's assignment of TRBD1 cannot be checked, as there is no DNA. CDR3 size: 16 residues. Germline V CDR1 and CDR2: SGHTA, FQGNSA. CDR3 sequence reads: CASSLGGTGIAYGYTF.

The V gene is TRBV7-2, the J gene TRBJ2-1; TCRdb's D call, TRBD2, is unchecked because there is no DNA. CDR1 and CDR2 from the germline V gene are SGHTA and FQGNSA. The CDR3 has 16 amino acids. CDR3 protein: CASSLGLAGLLNEQFF.

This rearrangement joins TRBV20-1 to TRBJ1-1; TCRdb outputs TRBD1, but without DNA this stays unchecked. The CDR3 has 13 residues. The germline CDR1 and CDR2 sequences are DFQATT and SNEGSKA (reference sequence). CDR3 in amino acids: CSARGGPNTEAFF.

The CDR3 here is CASSWADTQYF. The V and J genes are TRBV28 and TRBJ2-3. Germline loops: CDR1 MDHEN, CDR2 SYDVKM. The CDR3 spans 11 residues.

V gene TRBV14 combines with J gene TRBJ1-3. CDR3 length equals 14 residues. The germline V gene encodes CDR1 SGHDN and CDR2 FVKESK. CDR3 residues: CASSQLRSGNTIYF.

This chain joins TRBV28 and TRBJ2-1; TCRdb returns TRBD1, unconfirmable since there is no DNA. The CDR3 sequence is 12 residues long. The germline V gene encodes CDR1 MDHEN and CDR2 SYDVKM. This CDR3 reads CASRPPGIEQFF. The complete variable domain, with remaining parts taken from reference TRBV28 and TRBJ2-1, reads DVKVTQSSRYLVKRTGEKVFLECVQDMDHENMFWYRQDPGLGLRLIYFSYDVKMKEKGDIPEGYSVSREKKERFSLILESASTNQTSMYLCASRPPGIEQFFGPGTRLTVL.

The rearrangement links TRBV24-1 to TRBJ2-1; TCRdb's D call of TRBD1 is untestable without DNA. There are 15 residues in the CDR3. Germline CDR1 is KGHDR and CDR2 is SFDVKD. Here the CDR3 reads CATSEQTGTNNEQFF.

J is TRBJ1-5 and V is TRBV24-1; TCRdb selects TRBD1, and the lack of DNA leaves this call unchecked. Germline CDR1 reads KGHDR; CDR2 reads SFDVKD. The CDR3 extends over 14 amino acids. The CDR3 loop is CATSDASGDQPQHF.

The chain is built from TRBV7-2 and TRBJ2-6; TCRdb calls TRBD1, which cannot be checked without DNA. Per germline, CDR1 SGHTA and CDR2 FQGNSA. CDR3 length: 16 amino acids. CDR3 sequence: CASSLYGGSGANVLTF.

The CDR3: CASSTLRGGPDYNEQFF. The rearrangement joins TRBV6-1 to TRBJ2-1; the TCRdb call, TRBD1, lacks DNA for checking. CDR3 length: 17 amino acids. Germline V gene sequence: CDR1 MNHNS, CDR2 SASEGT.

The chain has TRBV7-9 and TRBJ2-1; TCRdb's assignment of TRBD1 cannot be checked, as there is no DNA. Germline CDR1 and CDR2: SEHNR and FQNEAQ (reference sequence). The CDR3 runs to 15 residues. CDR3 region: CASSSPSQGTHEQFF.

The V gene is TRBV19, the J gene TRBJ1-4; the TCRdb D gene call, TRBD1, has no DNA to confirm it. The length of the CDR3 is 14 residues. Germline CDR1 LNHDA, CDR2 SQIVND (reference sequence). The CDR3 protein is CASSIDGHNEKLFF.

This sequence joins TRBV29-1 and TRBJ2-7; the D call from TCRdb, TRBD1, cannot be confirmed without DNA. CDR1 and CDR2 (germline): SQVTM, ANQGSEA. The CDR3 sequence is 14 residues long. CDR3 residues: CSVETRQGFYEQYF.

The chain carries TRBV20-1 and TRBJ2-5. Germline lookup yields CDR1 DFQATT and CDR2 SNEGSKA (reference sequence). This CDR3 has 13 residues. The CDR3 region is CSAPHGSSQTQYF.

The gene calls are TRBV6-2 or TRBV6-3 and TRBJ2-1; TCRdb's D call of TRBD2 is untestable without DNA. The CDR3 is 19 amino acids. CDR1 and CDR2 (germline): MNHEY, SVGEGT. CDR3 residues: CASSYSRLAGGPSYNEQFF.

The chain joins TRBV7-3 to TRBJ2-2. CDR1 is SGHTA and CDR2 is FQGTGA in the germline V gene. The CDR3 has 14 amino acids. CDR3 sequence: CASSLTSNTGELFF.

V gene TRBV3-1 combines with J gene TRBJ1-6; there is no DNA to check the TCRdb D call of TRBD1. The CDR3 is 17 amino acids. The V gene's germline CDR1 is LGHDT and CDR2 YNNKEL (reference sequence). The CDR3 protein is CASSPITGTGDDSPLHF.